Given below is one TCR beta chain in context. Between the trimmed V and J ends, which lost 1 base and 4 bases, there was a span of 9 bases. The germline CDR1 and CDR2 sequences are MGHDK and SYGVNS. CDR3 length: 14 amino acids. The sample is drawn from a study of T-cell reconstitution after alpha-beta-depleted transplantation in children. TCRbeta library preparation incorporated unique molecular identifiers. TCRdb passed the PCR reads through MiXCR, listing each CDR3 protein once. This sample has around 600,000 distinct CDR3 sequences, with 15% to 20% found just once. This sample comprised PBMCs from the stem cell graft donor, obtained from the stem cell graft. The receptor comes from a human donor who donated a stem cell graft to a child with acute myeloid leukemia. This chain links TRBV25-1 with TRBJ2-3; no firm D call. Here the CDR3 reads CASSEFFEADTQYF. In DNA, the CDR3 is TGTGCCAGCAGTGAATTTTTCGAAGCAGATACGCAGTATTTT.